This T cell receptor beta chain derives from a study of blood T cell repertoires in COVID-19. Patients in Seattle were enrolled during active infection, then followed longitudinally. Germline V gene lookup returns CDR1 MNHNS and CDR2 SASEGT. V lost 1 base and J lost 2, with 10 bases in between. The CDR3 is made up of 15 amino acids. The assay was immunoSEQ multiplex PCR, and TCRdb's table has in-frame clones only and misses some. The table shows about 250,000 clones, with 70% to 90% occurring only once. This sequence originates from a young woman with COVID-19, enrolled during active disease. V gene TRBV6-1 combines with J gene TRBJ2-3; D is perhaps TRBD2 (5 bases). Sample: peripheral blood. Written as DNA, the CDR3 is TGTGCCAGCAGTGAAGAGGTGAGGGCCACAGATACGCAGTATTTT. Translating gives CASSEEVRATDTQYF.